These 28 T cell receptor beta chains were all obtained from the same sample, sequenced in a study of lung T cells in sarcoidosis with Löfgren's syndrome. TCRdb processed the reads anew with MiXCR; each CDR3 protein has one entry. The data hold some 19,000 distinct CDR3 sequences, with around 23% observed a single time. Material: CD4+ T cells from bronchoalveolar lavage. The source of these receptors is a human donor with sarcoidosis (Löfgren's syndrome or another form), or a control subject (not recorded which).

The table lists this clonotype with a few counts. This may come from a read error, since a much larger clone is one base off. V is TRBV6-6 and J is TRBJ2-7, with TRBD1 matching 8 bases. CDR1 and CDR2 from the germline V gene are MNHNY and SVGAGI (reference sequence). This CDR3 spans 14 amino acids. V lost 0 bases and J lost 6; bases outside the gene matches: 4. CDR3 protein: CASSYSRGQREQYF. The CDR3 coding sequence is TGTGCCAGCAGTTACTCCAGGGGGCAACGCGAGCAGTACTTC.

To note about this clonotype: A much bigger clone sits one base away, suggesting this may be a read error. V usage is TRBV27 and J usage is TRBJ2-7, with D possibly matching TRBD2 (5 bases). V lost 6 bases, J lost 2 bases, and 11 bases lay in between. The CDR3 is 13 amino acids. The germline V gene has CDR1 MNHEY and CDR2 SMNVEV (reference sequence). The CDR3 here is CASSWAGAYEQYF. CDR3 nucleotide sequence: TGTGCCAGCAGCTGGGCGGGCGCCTACGAGCAGTACTTC.

This clonotype was found many times. This sequence joins TRBV6-1 and TRBJ2-6; D is perhaps TRBD1 or TRBD2 (5 bases each). The V gene's germline CDR1 is MNHNS and CDR2 SASEGT. This CDR3 is 16 amino acids long. V lost 7 bases and J 3 bases, leaving 16 bases between the germline ends. Here the CDR3 DNA reads TGTGCCAGCATTCGAGCCGAGGGGCTTGGGGCCAACGTCCTGACTTTC. Translating it yields CASIRAEGLGANVLTF.

The rearrangement uses TRBV5-6 and TRBJ1-4, with D hard to call. Germline V gives CDR1 SGHDT, CDR2 YYEEEE. The CDR3 runs to 15 residues. The germline V and J ends were trimmed by 2 bases and 5 bases, with 13 bases remaining between them. CDR3 in amino acids: CASSLSLSGNEKLFF. In DNA form, the CDR3 reads TGTGCCAGCAGCTTATCTCTTTCGGGGAATGAAAAACTGTTTTTT.

This clonotype was recorded a few times. The CDR3: CSQRKADTDTQYF. The CDR3 DNA reads as TGCAGCCAGCGGAAAGCGGACACAGATACGCAGTATTTT. The chain combines TRBV29-1 with TRBJ2-3; D is perhaps TRBD2 (5 bases). Germline V lookup: CDR1 SQVTM, CDR2 ANQGSEA. Trimming removed 8 bases from V and 2 bases from J, with 14 bases in between. The CDR3 loop spans 13 amino acids.

This clonotype has ten or more counts. The chain carries TRBV24-1 and TRBJ1-4; D gene uncertain. The CDR3 contains 15 residues. Trimming removed 3 bases at V and 4 bases at J, with 11 bases between. CDR1 and CDR2 (germline): KGHDR, SFDVKD. The CDR3 reads CATSDPRSHNEKLFF. The CDR3 DNA sequence: TGTGCCACCAGTGATCCGAGGTCCCATAATGAAAAACTGTTTTTT.

This clonotype was detected ten times or more. The gene calls are TRBV24-1 and TRBJ1-1; D is ambiguous. This CDR3 has 13 amino acids. Germline V gene lookup returns CDR1 KGHDR and CDR2 SFDVKD. V was pared by 1 base and J by 1 base, with 3 bases between. Written as DNA, the CDR3 is TGTGCCACCAGTGATTTTCCGAACACTGAAGCTTTCTTT. Amino acid sequence: CATSDFPNTEAFF.

In its sample, this clonotype was seen many times. The V and J genes are TRBV20-1 and TRBJ1-2; D uncertain. CDR3 size: 11 residues. CDR1 is DFQATT, CDR2 SNEGSKA, per germline (reference sequence). Trimming cost V 6 bases and J 2 bases, with 7 bases left between them. The CDR3 DNA is TGCAGTGCCATTGACAACTATGGCTACACCTTC. It yields the protein CSAIDNYGYTF.

A note on this clonotype: A single base separates this from a much larger clone, so it may be a read error. This rearrangement joins TRBV20-1 to TRBJ2-5; D possibly corresponds to TRBD1 (6 bases). This CDR3 contains 16 residues. Germline-derived CDR1 and CDR2 are DFQATT and SNEGSKA (reference sequence). The CDR3 loop reads CSARDGGQGYQGTQYF. CDR3 coding DNA: TGCAGTGCTAGAGATGGGGGACAAGGGTACCAAGGGACCCAGTACTTC.

The chain couples TRBV18 to TRBJ2-1, with TRBD1 matching 7 bases. Germline CDR1 reads KGHSH; CDR2 reads LQKENI. CDR3 length: 16 amino acids. After removal of 3 bases from V and 2 bases from J, the junction contained 7 bases not matched to a gene. The CDR3 region has the DNA TGTGCCAGCTCACCTCTACAGGGGCGAACCTACAATGAGCAGTTCTTC. Its protein is CASSPLQGRTYNEQFF.

This clonotype occurred many times. This sequence joins TRBV3-1 and TRBJ2-1, with D uncertain. The ends were cut back, 6 bases at V and 6 bases at J, with 9 bases in the middle. CDR1 is LGHDT, CDR2 YNNKEL, per germline (reference sequence). The CDR3 is 12 residues long. CDR3 region: CASSRESNEQFF. The CDR3 nucleotides read TGTGCCAGCAGTCGCGAGTCCAATGAGCAGTTCTTC.

To note about this clonotype: This may arise from a read error, as a much more abundant clone is one base away. The chain has TRBV7-9 and TRBJ2-1; 7 bases align to TRBD2. Germline-derived CDR1 and CDR2 are SEHNR and FQNEAQ (reference sequence). The CDR3 runs 14 residues. The CDR3: CASSRRRDYNEQLF. CDR3 DNA: TGTGCCAGCAGCCGTAGAAGGGACTACAATGAGCAGTTATTC.

This clonotype counts as medium-sized (0.01 to 0.1%). The CDR3 bases are TGTGCCAGCAGTTACTCGCGAGAGCAGTTCTTC. Protein sequence: CASSYSREQFF. The rearrangement joins TRBV6-6 to TRBJ2-1; D gene ambiguous. CDR1 is MNHNY and CDR2 is SVGAGI in the germline V gene (reference sequence). Trimming cost V 0 bases and J 10 bases, with 4 bases left between them. This CDR3 region has 11 residues.

This clonotype has just a few counts. This rearrangement joins TRBV7-9 to TRBJ2-2, with TRBD1 matching over 9 bases. V was pared by 8 bases and J by 6 bases, with 7 bases of the junction left unmatched. Per the germline V gene, CDR1 is SEHNR and CDR2 is FQNEAQ (reference sequence). This CDR3 region has 14 residues. The DNA for the CDR3 is TGTGCCAGCCCCGGGACAGGGATCCCCGGGGAGCTGTTTTTT. This sequence encodes CASPGTGIPGELFF.

By proportion, this clonotype is medium-sized. This chain links TRBV27 with TRBJ1-2; 8 bases are a match to TRBD1. The V and J ends lost 5 bases and 8 bases, in that order; junction bases with no gene match: 16. In germline, CDR1 is MNHEY, CDR2 SMNVEV (reference sequence). The CDR3 is 16 residues long. CDR3 amino acids: CASSLFDRGYPAGYTF. Here the CDR3 DNA reads TGTGCCAGCAGTCTATTCGACAGGGGCTACCCAGCGGGCTACACCTTC.

The sample holds many counts of this clonotype. The genes are TRBV7-2 and TRBJ2-3; 7 bases agree with TRBD2. V lost 3 bases and J lost 5; bases outside the gene matches: 5. CDR3 length: 14 amino acids. CDR1 SGHTA and CDR2 FQGNSA come from the germline V gene. CDR3 protein: CASSFASGIDTQYF. The CDR3, as DNA: TGTGCCAGCAGCTTTGCTAGCGGAATAGATACGCAGTATTTT.

This clonotype was seen repeatedly, ten times or more. This chain links TRBV7-3 with TRBJ2-1, with D maybe TRBD2 (7 bases). The CDR3 has 15 amino acids. Looked up from germline, CDR1 is SGHTA and CDR2 is FQGTGA. V was shortened by 2 bases and J by 5 bases, with 13 bases between the two germline ends. CDR3 bases: TGTGCCAGCAGCTTATCCACAGGGAGGGACAATGAGCAGTTCTTC. The encoded protein is CASSLSTGRDNEQFF.

This clonotype qualifies as medium-sized (0.01 to 0.1%). The chain joins TRBV6-2 or TRBV6-3 to TRBJ1-1; D is undetermined. The CDR3 loop spans 13 amino acids. Between the trimmed V and J ends, which lost 6 bases and 1 base, there was a span of 9 bases. Germline CDR1 reads MNHEY; CDR2 reads SVGEGT. The CDR3 DNA is TGTGCCAGCAGCCCGCGGAGGAACACTGAAGCTTTCTTT. Protein: CASSPRRNTEAFF.

This clonotype was observed at least ten times. J is TRBJ2-1 and V is TRBV7-2; 8 bases are a match to TRBD2. CDR3 size: 15 residues. Germline V lookup: CDR1 SGHTA, CDR2 FQGNSA. V gave up 2 bases and J gave up 5 bases; unmatched junction bases: 5. The chain's CDR3 is CASSLLLAENNEQFF. Written as DNA, the CDR3 is TGTGCCAGCAGCTTACTACTAGCGGAAAACAATGAGCAGTTCTTC.

This clonotype is labeled as medium-sized (0.01 to 0.1%). The gene calls are TRBV6-6 and TRBJ1-3; D is unresolved. Germline lookup yields CDR1 MNHNY and CDR2 SVGAGI (reference sequence). There are 15 residues in the CDR3. The ends were cut back, 2 bases at V and 0 bases at J, with 8 bases in the middle. CDR3 coding DNA: TGTGCCAGCAGTTACGGAGGCGGCTCTGGAAACACCATATATTTT. Translating gives CASSYGGGSGNTIYF.

This clonotype is medium-sized (0.01 to 0.1%). The chain employs TRBV27 and TRBJ2-4; 7 bases fit TRBD2. The V segment lost 5 bases and the J segment 4 bases; nucleotides outside the gene matches: 11. The CDR3 is 16 residues long. CDR1 is MNHEY and CDR2 is SMNVEV in the germline V gene (reference sequence). The DNA of the CDR3 is TGTGCCAGCAGTCCGAGCGGGGAAGAGGGGAAAAACATTCAGTACTTC. Amino acid sequence: CASSPSGEEGKNIQYF.

With regard to this clonotype: This may stem from a read error, because a much larger clone lies one nucleotide away. This chain links TRBV4-3 with TRBJ2-1; the D gene is possibly TRBD2 (6 bases). The germline V gene encodes CDR1 LGHNA and CDR2 YSLEER. CDR3 length equals 17 residues. Trimming took off 0 bases at V and 8 bases at J, with 20 bases between the two ends. CDR3 coding DNA: TGCGCCAGCAGCCAAGATCTGATGGGAGGCCCTGGGGATGAGCAGTTCTTC. Protein product: CASSQDLMGGPGDEQFF.

CDR3 bases: TGCGCCAGCAGCTTGGAGACAGGGGAAAACACCATATATTTT. Encoded protein: CASSLETGENTIYF. The chain has TRBV5-1 and TRBJ1-3; 8 nucleotides line up with TRBD1. CDR3 length equals 14 residues. Germline CDR1 SGHRS, CDR2 YFSETQ. The V segment lost 0 bases and the J segment 6 bases; nucleotides outside the gene matches: 2.

As concerns this clonotype: This may arise from a read error, as a much more abundant clone is one base away. The chain combines TRBV20-1 with TRBJ1-1; D uncertain. Germline CDR1 reads DFQATT; CDR2 reads SNEGSKA (reference sequence). Trimming took off 8 bases at V and 4 bases at J, with 14 bases between the two ends. This CDR3 comprises 12 residues. CDR3 DNA sequence: TGCAGTCCTCTCGACACGAGCACTGAAGCTTTCTTT. Translating gives CSPLDTSTEAFF.

This clonotype has just a few counts. This chain links TRBV28 with TRBJ2-5; TRBD2 is a possible D gene (6 bases). Trimming took off 5 bases at V and 5 bases at J, with 18 bases between the two ends. CDR3 length: 15 amino acids. The germline gives CDR1 MDHEN, CDR2 SYDVKM. The CDR3 sequence is CASSPRTTSGETQYF. DNA for the CDR3: TGTGCCAGCAGTCCACGGACTACCTCCGGGGAGACCCAGTACTTC.

This clonotype showed up just a few times. This chain connects TRBV5-6 to TRBJ1-1, with TRBD1 as a possible D gene (6 bases). This CDR3 contains 16 residues. The V and J ends lost 0 bases and 0 bases respectively, with 12 bases between them. Germline V CDR1 and CDR2: SGHDT, YYEEEE. This chain's CDR3 is CASSLAVRGLNTEAFF. The DNA for the CDR3 is TGTGCCAGCAGCTTGGCAGTCAGGGGCTTGAACACTGAAGCTTTCTTT. The complete variable domain, with remaining parts taken from reference TRBV5-6 and TRBJ1-1, reads DAGVTQSPTHLIKTRGQQVTLRCSPKSGHDTVSWYQQALGQGPQFIFQYYEEEERQRGNFPDRFSGHQFPNYSSELNVNALLLGDSALYLCASSLAVRGLNTEAFFGQGTRLTVV.

This clonotype was counted at least ten times. V gene TRBV7-2 combines with J gene TRBJ1-5; D is undetermined. Germline CDR1 SGHTA, CDR2 FQGNSA. Trimming removed 4 bases from V and 4 bases from J, with 11 bases in between. The length of the CDR3 is 14 residues. The CDR3 sequence is CASSYLGPNQPQHF. In DNA form, the CDR3 reads TGTGCCAGCAGCTACCTTGGACCAAATCAGCCCCAGCATTTT. Looking up the rest from reference TRBV7-2 and TRBJ1-5 gives the full variable domain: GAGVSQSPSNKVTEKGKDVELRCDPISGHTALYWYRQSLGQGLEFLIYFQGNSAPDKSGLPSDRFSAERTGGSVSTLTIQRTQQEDSAVYLCASSYLGPNQPQHFGDGTRLSIL.

This clonotype has a count of ten or more. One junction end disagrees with the germline gene, perhaps due to a read error. The chain couples TRBV7-2 to TRBJ2-3; D gene ambiguous. The length of the CDR3 is 14 residues. Germline CDR1 reads SGHTA; CDR2 reads FQGNSA. The CDR3 bases are TGTGCCAGCAGATTAGGAGCTAGCACAGATACGCAGTATTTT. Translating it yields CASRLGASTDTQYF.